Each of the 16 T cell receptor beta chains below was sequenced from the same sample in a study of blood T cells in healthy people across ages. Next came a second PCR, run for about 6 to 11 cycles, which used a sample-barcoded 5' primer along with a J-beta primer mix. A single record per CDR3 protein comes from TCRdb applying MiXCR to the 5' RACE reads. The table lists 1.5 million to 2 million distinct CDR3 sequences, over 25% of them singletons. Sequenced sample: blood. The receptor set was obtained from a woman in her thirties in good health.

The rearrangement links TRBV4-1 to TRBJ2-2; perhaps TRBD1 as D (6 bases). The V end lost 3 bases, the J end lost 6 bases, and 8 bases lay between the germline ends. The CDR3 loop spans 13 amino acids. Germline V lookup: CDR1 MGHRA, CDR2 YSYEKL. In nucleotides, the CDR3 is TGCGCCAGCAGCCATGACAGGTCCGGGGAGCTGTTTTTT. This gives the protein CASSHDRSGELFF.

This clonotype was counted only a few times. This rearrangement joins TRBV6-2 or TRBV6-3 to TRBJ1-4; TRBD1 might be the D (5 bases). This CDR3 region has 15 residues. V was cut by 6 bases and J by 4 bases, with 15 bases left in between. In germline, CDR1 is MNHEY, CDR2 SVGEGT. CDR3 sequence (DNA): TGTGCCAGCAGGAATAACAGGAGAAGTAATGAAAAACTGTTTTTT. Translated: CASRNNRRSNEKLFF.

This clonotype came up many times. This chain connects TRBV10-2 to TRBJ2-7; no reliable D call. Between the trimmed V and J ends, which lost 3 bases and 4 bases, there was a span of 13 bases. The germline CDR1 and CDR2 sequences are WSHSY and SAAADI. The CDR3 length is 14 residues. The CDR3 reads CASSDLVHWYEQYF. The CDR3 bases are TGCGCCAGCAGTGATCTGGTCCACTGGTACGAGCAGTACTTC.

This chain connects TRBV19 to TRBJ2-6; D is ambiguous. The CDR3 is 16 amino acids. CDR1 is LNHDA, CDR2 SQIVND, per germline (reference sequence). Deletions cut 7 bases from V and 0 bases from J, with 13 bases between. The CDR3, as DNA: TGTGCCAGTAAGGAAGGAGCGAACTCTGGGGCCAACGTCCTGACTTTC. Translating gives CASKEGANSGANVLTF.

This clonotype occurred a few times. The gene calls are TRBV5-1 and TRBJ2-6, with D possibly being TRBD1 or TRBD2 (5 bases each). Germline V lookup: CDR1 SGHRS, CDR2 YFSETQ. The CDR3 consists of 18 residues. V lost 4 bases to trimming and J lost 0 bases, with 17 bases between them. CDR3 in amino acids: CASSLGGDGYSGANVLTF. The CDR3 DNA reads as TGCGCCAGCAGCCTTGGTGGGGACGGTTACTCTGGGGCCAACGTCCTGACTTTC. Using reference TRBV5-1 and TRBJ2-6 for the parts outside the CDR3, the full variable domain is KAGVTQTPRYLIKTRGQQVTLSCSPISGHRSVSWYQQTPGQGLQFLFEYFSETQRNKGNFPGRFSGRQFSNSRSEMNVSTLELGDSALYLCASSLGGDGYSGANVLTFGAGSRLTVL.

The chain joins TRBV6-2 or TRBV6-3 to TRBJ2-4, with 8 bases matching TRBD2. The J call may be wrong; the DNA end is better matched by TRBJ2-7. The CDR3 covers 15 residues. In germline, CDR1 is MNHEY, CDR2 SVGEGT. Written as DNA, the CDR3 is TGTGCCAGCAGTCCCGGACCAGCGGGAGCCCACGAGCAGTACTTC. Translated, it gives CASSPGPAGAHEQYF.

This clonotype has only a few counts. One end of the junction varies from germline; a read error may be responsible. The chain uses TRBV9 and TRBJ2-3; D ambiguous. This CDR3 is built from 16 residues. Germline CDR1 reads SGDLS; CDR2 reads YYNGEE. The chain's CDR3 is CVSSTRLDTELDTQYF. Written as DNA, the CDR3 is TGTGTCAGCAGCACCCGACTTGATACCGAGTTAGATACGCAGTATTTT.

This chain joins TRBV7-2 and TRBJ2-1, with 13 bases fitting TRBD2. V lost 5 bases and J lost 9; bases outside the gene matches: 7. The CDR3 loop spans 15 amino acids. Looked up from germline, CDR1 is SGHTA and CDR2 is FQGNSA. Here the CDR3 reads CASSKDGLAGVEQFF. CDR3 nucleotides: TGTGCCAGCAGCAAAGATGGACTAGCGGGAGTTGAGCAGTTCTTC.

This clonotype showed up many times. The chain is built from TRBV12-3 or TRBV12-4 and TRBJ1-5; TRBD1 is a possible D gene (6 bases). Trimming took off 1 base at V and 6 bases at J, with 13 bases between the two ends. This CDR3 has 15 amino acids. The CDR3 DNA reads as TGTGCCAGCAGTTTAGGGGGGCACTCGGGTCAGCCCCAGCATTTT. It yields the protein CASSLGGHSGQPQHF.

This clonotype was recorded a few times. The chain links TRBV20-1 to TRBJ2-5; TRBD2 matches 7 bases. CDR1 is DFQATT, CDR2 SNEGSKA, per germline (reference sequence). V shed 3 bases and J 4 bases; nucleotides not matched to a gene: 5. The CDR3 length is 13 residues. In nucleotides, the CDR3 is TGCAGTGCTAGGGGGACTACCCTAGAGACCCAGTACTTC. It is translated as CSARGTTLETQYF.

Of note for this clonotype: This may stem from a read error, because a much larger clone lies one nucleotide away. The chain combines TRBV20-1 with TRBJ2-5; no reliable D call. The CDR3 extends over 13 amino acids. CDR1 DFQATT and CDR2 SNEGSKA come from the germline V gene (reference sequence). CDR3 sequence reads: CRAVDGSQETQYF. The CDR3 DNA follows: TGCAGGGCCGTTGATGGATCTCAAGAGACCCAGTACTTC.

This clonotype was detected only a few times. This sequence joins TRBV2 and TRBJ2-1; D ambiguous. Trimming shortened V by 7 bases and J by 1 base, and 17 bases separated the two germline ends. This CDR3 comprises 16 residues. Germline V CDR1 and CDR2: SNHLY, FYNNEI. The CDR3, as DNA: TGTGCCAGCAATATGGGCCGCAAACAATCCTACAATGAGCAGTTCTTC. Its protein is CASNMGRKQSYNEQFF.

The rearrangement links TRBV30 to TRBJ2-4; 14 nucleotides agree with TRBD2. The J call could be wrong; TRBJ2-7 is a better fit for the DNA end. Germline V gene sequence: CDR1 GTSNPN, CDR2 SVGIG (reference sequence). This CDR3 spans 16 amino acids. The CDR3 sequence is CAWGTGTSGRGYEQYF. The DNA of the CDR3 is TGTGCCTGGGGAACCGGGACTAGCGGGAGAGGCTACGAGCAGTACTTC.

CDR3 residues: CASSKIMTDTQYF. The CDR3 DNA sequence: TGTGCCAGCAGCAAGATCATGACAGATACGCAGTATTTT. J is TRBJ2-3 and V is TRBV7-2; D gene unclear. CDR1 and CDR2 (germline): SGHTA, FQGNSA. The CDR3 consists of 13 residues. V dropped 5 bases and J dropped 3 bases, with 9 bases sitting between them.

This sequence joins TRBV3-1 and TRBJ1-5; perhaps TRBD1 as D (5 bases). Germline V gene data show CDR1 as LGHDT and CDR2 as YNNKEL (reference sequence). Trimming left V 5 bases short and J 9 bases short, with 17 bases between. CDR3 length equals 14 residues. The CDR3 is CASSSRGSHGPQHF. As DNA, the CDR3 is TGTGCCAGCAGCTCGCGGGGCAGCCACGGGCCCCAGCATTTT.

The rearrangement joins TRBV4-2 to TRBJ2-7; 11 nucleotides align to TRBD2. This CDR3 spans 18 amino acids. CDR1 LGHNA and CDR2 YNFKEQ come from the germline V gene. Trimming at V came to 4 bases and at J to 1 base, leaving 12 bases not matched to a gene. The CDR3 spells CASSRYASGTSGSYEQYF. The CDR3 region has the DNA TGTGCCAGCAGCCGATACGCATCCGGGACTAGCGGTTCCTACGAGCAGTACTTC.